Listed here are 5 T cell receptor beta chains from one sample, sequenced in a study of Graves' ophthalmopathy and Graves' hyperthyroidism. The sequenced template was RNA, covering the TCR beta CDR3 region. The first round was an RT-PCR with HTBI primers, and the second round was a multiplex PCR. TCRdb reprocessed the multiplex PCR reads with MiXCR, giving one entry per CDR3 protein. The table shows some 380,000 distinct CDR3 sequences, with roughly 14% occurring only once. The sample comprised peripheral blood. The origin of the receptors is a woman aged 18 to 35 with stable Graves' hyperthyroidism.

Many counts were recorded for this clonotype. The chain uses TRBV11-1 and TRBJ2-7; D unclear. In germline, CDR1 is SGHAT, CDR2 FQDESV (reference sequence). V lost 1 base and J 2 bases, leaving 9 bases between the germline ends. This CDR3 is 14 amino acids long. Written as DNA, the CDR3 is TGTGCCAGCAGCTTAGAGGCCAGGACCTACGAGCAGTACTTC. This sequence encodes CASSLEARTYEQYF.

This clonotype was recorded once. The V and J genes are TRBV28 and TRBJ1-1; 7 positions agree with TRBD1. The trim removed 8 bases at V and 0 bases at J, leaving 6 bases unmatched. Germline CDR1 MDHEN, CDR2 SYDVKM. This CDR3 has 14 amino acids. CDR3 nucleotide sequence: TGTGCCAGCCGGGACAGCCCGTTGAACACTGAAGCTTTCTTT. Encoded protein: CASRDSPLNTEAFF.

At least ten counts were recorded for this clonotype. The V and J genes are TRBV7-2 and TRBJ2-5, with D perhaps TRBD2 (6 bases). Germline V gene data show CDR1 as SGHTA and CDR2 as FQGNSA. The CDR3 runs to 15 residues. Trimming pared 5 bases from V and 2 bases from J, leaving 15 bases between. The DNA of the CDR3 is TGTGCCAGCAGCCTGGAGGGTTTTTGGCAAGAGACCCAGTACTTC. As protein: CASSLEGFWQETQYF.

This clonotype was counted ten times or more. This rearrangement joins TRBV6-1 to TRBJ1-6, with D possibly TRBD1 on 5 matching bases. The V gene lost 5 bases and the J gene lost 7 bases, with 12 bases spanning the gap. Per the germline V gene, CDR1 is MNHNS and CDR2 is SASEGT. The CDR3 totals 14 residues. As DNA, the CDR3 is TGTGCCAGCAGTCCCCTGTGGGGGAATTCACCCCTCCACTTT. Amino acids: CASSPLWGNSPLHF.

This clonotype was picked up many times. The chain uses TRBV7-2 and TRBJ2-7, with 8 bases lining up with TRBD2. V lost 4 bases to trimming and J lost 9 bases; unmatched junction nucleotides: 11. CDR3 length: 14 amino acids. Germline V gene data show CDR1 as SGHTA and CDR2 as FQGNSA. CDR3 bases: TGTGCCAGCAGCTCCGGACTAGCACGGGAGCGGCAGTACTTC. Amino acid sequence: CASSSGLARERQYF.